Reported below is one TCR beta chain. This sample was included in a study of cytomegalovirus exposure and HLA in healthy donors. The germline CDR1 and CDR2 sequences are LNHDA and SQIVND (reference sequence). The CDR3 is made up of 15 amino acids. The V gene lost 3 bases and the J gene lost 1 base, with 7 bases spanning the gap. 13 Jbeta primers and 60 Vbeta primers were used for the PCR. TCRdb's copy holds only in-frame clones and misses some; the assay was immunoSEQ multiplex PCR. Among 200,000 to 250,000 clones listed, around 83% were seen once. The V gene is TRBV19, the J gene TRBJ2-6, with a possible D match to TRBD1 (6 bases). The sequencing sample was made of PBMCs. The source is a girl under 18 in good health and CMV-seronegative. The CDR3 protein is CASSIGQSGANVLTF. The DNA of the CDR3 is TGTGCCAGTAGTATTGGACAGTCTGGGGCCAACGTCCTGACTTTC.